Following are 9 T cell receptor beta chains from one sample sequenced in a study of beta chain features in type 1 diabetes. As every portion of the isolated RNA was reverse transcribed, the sequencing read expressed TCRB transcripts. Clones were read by immunoSEQ multiplex PCR, and TCRdb kept only the in-frame ones, dropping some. The sample lists hundreds of thousands of clones; approximately 14% were seen once. Sequences were obtained from central memory CD4+ T cells from blood. These receptors came from a man between 25 and 39 years old in good health.

The chain links TRBV6-5 to TRBJ2-4; D may be TRBD2 (5 bases). V gave up 7 bases and J gave up 3 bases, with 10 bases separating them. The CDR3 is 13 amino acids. Germline values: CDR1 MNHEY, CDR2 SVGAGI. The CDR3 DNA sequence: TGTGCCAGCACGGACTGGGACAAAAACATTCAGTACTTC. Translation gives CASTDWDKNIQYF.

This clone was counted a few times. The chain uses TRBV2 and TRBJ2-2; a weak D match, TRBD2 (6 bases). The germline V and J ends were trimmed by 1 base and 6 bases, with 6 bases remaining between them. CDR1 SNHLY and CDR2 FYNNEI come from the germline V gene. The CDR3 has 13 amino acids. The CDR3 DNA reads TGTGCCAGCAGTGAAGAGCGGGCCGGGGAGCTGTTTTTT. This encodes CASSEERAGELFF.

This clone showed up just a few times. The gene calls are TRBV9 and TRBJ2-1; 12 bases line up with TRBD1. Per the germline V gene, CDR1 is SGDLS and CDR2 is YYNGEE. The CDR3 spans 18 residues. Trimming took 0 bases from V and 7 from J; bases not matched to a gene: 11. The CDR3 spells CASSVGEGTGGARNEQFF. The CDR3 DNA follows: TGTGCCAGCAGCGTAGGAGAGGGGACAGGGGGCGCAAGGAATGAGCAGTTCTTC.

This clone was counted only a few times. Since a much larger clone is just one base distant, this may be a read error. The chain has TRBV5-1 and TRBJ2-5, with TRBD2 identical over 8 bases. The germline CDR1 and CDR2 sequences are SGHRS and YFSETQ. The junction had 4 bases not matched to a gene; V was cut back by 3 bases and J by 3 bases. CDR3 size: 14 residues. In DNA, the CDR3 is TGCGCCAGCAGCTCGGGGACTAGGGAAGAGACCCAGTACTTC. Translation gives CASSSGTREETQYF.

This clone was counted only a few times. V gene TRBV2 combines with J gene TRBJ1-4; D not resolved. Between the trimmed V and J ends, which lost 5 bases and 0 bases, there was a span of 13 bases. Germline V gene sequence: CDR1 SNHLY, CDR2 FYNNEI. This CDR3 is 16 amino acids long. The CDR3 DNA reads as TGTGCCAGCAGTTCCTTGGACTACGCAACTAATGAAAAACTGTTTTTT. Its protein is CASSSLDYATNEKLFF.

This clone has only a few counts. The chain uses TRBV11-2 and TRBJ2-3, with 9 nucleotides matching TRBD2. The CDR3 spans 16 residues. Germline V gene data show CDR1 as SGHAT and CDR2 as FQNNGV. Germline trimming cut 7 bases from V and 1 base from J; bases unmatched to any gene: 9. Here the CDR3 DNA reads TGTGCCAGCAACCGCGGCGCTAGCGGGGGCACAGATACGCAGTATTTT. Its translation: CASNRGASGGTDTQYF.

The V and J genes are TRBV29-1 and TRBJ2-5; 10 positions agree with TRBD2. Germline CDR1 reads SQVTM; CDR2 reads ANQGSEA. The CDR3 is made up of 15 amino acids. After removal of 4 bases from V and 4 bases from J, the junction contained 9 bases not matched to a gene. The CDR3 loop is CSVASPSGSPETQYF. The CDR3 nucleotides are TGCAGCGTTGCCAGTCCTAGCGGGAGCCCAGAGACCCAGTACTTC.

This rearrangement joins TRBV7-8 to TRBJ1-2, with D perhaps TRBD1 (5 bases). In germline, CDR1 is SGHVS, CDR2 FQNEAQ. CDR3 length equals 14 residues. Trimming removed 3 bases at V and 5 bases at J, with 13 bases between. CDR3 amino acids: CASSFQPAGYGYTF. The CDR3 DNA follows: TGTGCCAGCAGCTTCCAACCGGCAGGGTATGGCTACACCTTC. Together with reference TRBV7-8 and TRBJ1-2, the CDR3 gives the full variable domain: GAGVSQSPRYKVAKRGQDVALRCDPISGHVSLFWYQQALGQGPEFLTYFQNEAQLDKSGLPSDRFFAERPEGSVSTLKIQRTQQEDSAVYLCASSFQPAGYGYTFGSGTRLTVV.

The rearrangement joins TRBV29-1 to TRBJ1-2; the D is unclear. The CDR3 spans 15 residues. V was shortened by 6 bases and J by 2 bases, with 19 bases between the two germline ends. The germline CDR1 and CDR2 sequences are SQVTM and ANQGSEA. This CDR3 is CSVDAGRPRNYGYTF. The CDR3 region has the DNA TGCAGCGTGGATGCAGGTAGGCCTCGGAACTATGGCTACACCTTC.